A single sample is the source of the 15 T cell receptor beta chains below, sequenced in a study of response to subunit inactivated influenza vaccine. TCRdb recomputed calls from the RT-PCR reads with MiXCR, one row per CDR3 protein. The sample has 250,000 to 350,000 distinct CDR3 sequences, approximately 23% seen once. This specimen consisted of PBMCs from blood, obtained less than 22 months after vaccination. Source of these receptors: a man aged 45-69 years who received an inactivated influenza vaccine.

The chain recombines TRBV6-5 with TRBJ2-1, with 9 bases matching TRBD2. V gave up 0 bases and J gave up 0 bases; unmatched junction bases: 3. This CDR3 is 17 amino acids long. Germline V gene sequence: CDR1 MNHEY, CDR2 SVGAGI. CDR3 amino acids: CASSYSGGGASYNEQFF. The CDR3 nucleotides are TGTGCCAGCAGTTACTCGGGCGGGGGGGCCTCCTACAATGAGCAGTTCTTC.

The chain uses TRBV9 and TRBJ1-1; D ambiguous. CDR1 is SGDLS, CDR2 YYNGEE, per germline. Between the trimmed V and J ends, which lost 1 base and 1 base, there was a span of 5 bases. The CDR3 extends over 13 amino acids. CDR3 coding DNA: TGTGCCAGCAGCGTACAGACGAACACTGAAGCTTTCTTT. Translation: CASSVQTNTEAFF. The complete variable domain, with remaining parts taken from reference TRBV9 and TRBJ1-1, reads DSGVTQTPKHLITATGQRVTLRCSPRSGDLSVYWYQQSLDQGLQFLIQYYNGEERAKGNILERFSAQQFPDLHSELNLSSLELGDSALYFCASSVQTNTEAFFGQGTRLTVV.

The CDR3 reads CASSQRTVYEQFF. In DNA, the CDR3 is TGTGCCAGCAGTCAAAGGACAGTTTATGAGCAGTTCTTC. This rearrangement joins TRBV6-1 to TRBJ2-1; tentative D call: TRBD1 (6 bases). The V end lost 5 bases, the J end lost 8 bases, and 13 bases lay between the germline ends. CDR1 is MNHNS and CDR2 is SASEGT in the germline V gene. CDR3 length: 13 amino acids.

The chain has TRBV28 and TRBJ1-6, with 8 bases lining up with TRBD1. Germline assignment: CDR1 MDHEN and CDR2 SYDVKM. The CDR3 covers 12 residues. The CDR3 sequence: CAWTGNNSPLHF. The CDR3 DNA reads TGTGCGTGGACAGGGAATAATTCACCCCTCCACTTT.

This clonotype was counted a few times. This chain links TRBV12-3 or TRBV12-4 with TRBJ1-2; 12 nucleotides align to TRBD1. The ends lost 6 bases at V and 7 bases at J; junction bases unmatched: 6. This CDR3 spans 14 amino acids. CDR3 DNA: TGTGCCAGCAGGATGGGACAGGGGGCTGCTGGCTACACCTTC. Translation gives CASRMGQGAAGYTF.

CDR3 bases: TGTGCCAGCGGACACCGGGACAACAAACATAACGGGCTCTCTGGAAACACCATATATTTT. Residues: CASGHRDNKHNGLSGNTIYF. The chain couples TRBV27 to TRBJ1-3, with TRBD1 as a possible D gene (6 bases). Trimming took 8 bases from V and 0 from J, leaving 29 bases between them. From germline, CDR1 is MNHEY and CDR2 SMNVEV (reference sequence). This CDR3 region has 20 residues.

This clonotype was seen only a few times. The gene calls are TRBV7-2 and TRBJ2-5, with 8 bases aligning to TRBD1. Trimming removed 1 base from V and 4 bases from J; junction bases left unmatched: 8. This CDR3 contains 16 residues. The germline CDR1 and CDR2 sequences are SGHTA and FQGNSA. For the CDR3, the DNA is TGTGCCAGCAGCTTAGTTCCAGGGGGCTTTGGAGAGACCCAGTACTTC. This translates into CASSLVPGGFGETQYF.

Only a few counts were recorded for this clonotype. This chain joins TRBV4-3 and TRBJ1-2, with D unclear. There are 16 residues in the CDR3. The V end lost 0 bases, the J end lost 0 bases, and 11 bases lay between the germline ends. Per the germline V gene, CDR1 is LGHNA and CDR2 is YSLEER. DNA for the CDR3: TGCGCCAGCAGCCAAGATAGTAAACCCTCTAACTATGGCTACACCTTC. Protein product: CASSQDSKPSNYGYTF.

The gene calls are TRBV5-1 and TRBJ1-2, with TRBD1 matching over 9 bases. V was clipped by 4 bases and J by 2 bases; unmatched bases: 6. Germline-derived CDR1 and CDR2 are SGHRS and YFSETQ. This CDR3 comprises 15 residues. The CDR3 reads CASSLDRGLNYGYTF. As DNA, the CDR3 is TGCGCCAGCAGCCTGGACAGGGGATTGAACTATGGCTACACCTTC.

This clonotype has just a few counts. The chain couples TRBV6-2 or TRBV6-3 to TRBJ2-1; D may be TRBD2 (7 bases). From germline, CDR1 is MNHEY and CDR2 SVGEGT. There are 15 residues in the CDR3. The ends were cut back, 5 bases at V and 8 bases at J, with 19 bases in the middle. The CDR3 here is CASSRGGLMMHEQFF. DNA of the CDR3: TGTGCCAGCAGTAGAGGGGGACTAATGATGCATGAGCAGTTCTTC.

CDR3 nucleotide sequence: TGCAGCGCATCTAACCCGGGACATCAGGCAAAACTGTTTTTT. It specifies CSASNPGHQAKLFF. The chain links TRBV29-1 to TRBJ1-4; D might be TRBD1 (6 bases). Per germline, CDR1 SQVTM and CDR2 ANQGSEA. The CDR3 is 14 residues long. The V end was cut by 7 bases, the J end by 10 bases, with 22 bases between.

There are a few counts of this clonotype. The genes are TRBV4-3 and TRBJ1-3; D is ambiguous. The V end was cut by 0 bases, the J end by 7 bases, with 13 bases between. From germline, CDR1 is LGHNA and CDR2 YSLEER. The CDR3 extends over 15 amino acids. In DNA, the CDR3 is TGCGCCAGCAGCCAAGATTACGGGATTTTGAACACCATATATTTT. It encodes CASSQDYGILNTIYF.

This clonotype was seen only a few times. This rearrangement joins TRBV20-1 to TRBJ1-2, with D perhaps TRBD1 (6 bases). Trimming left V 1 base short and J 5 bases short, with 11 bases between. Per germline, CDR1 DFQATT and CDR2 SNEGSKA (reference sequence). The CDR3 extends over 13 amino acids. CDR3 sequence: CSARVGQGYGYTF. CDR3 nucleotides: TGCAGTGCTAGAGTTGGGCAGGGGTATGGCTACACCTTC.

The chain combines TRBV9 with TRBJ2-3; the D gene could be TRBD1 or TRBD2 (5 bases each). The length of the CDR3 is 15 residues. Deletions cut 4 bases from V and 2 bases from J, with 14 bases between. Germline CDR1 and CDR2: SGDLS and YYNGEE. The CDR3 DNA reads TGTGCCAGCAGCACCTGGGACGGAGACACAGATACGCAGTATTTT. It codes for CASSTWDGDTDTQYF.

This clonotype was observed a few times. The V call is TRBV30, the J call TRBJ2-7; possibly TRBD1 or TRBD2 for D (6 bases each). V lost 0 bases to trimming and J lost 4 bases, with 13 bases between them. Germline loops: CDR1 GTSNPN, CDR2 SVGIG (reference sequence). The CDR3 contains 14 residues. The chain's CDR3 is CAWSVGGGLYEQYF. Written as DNA, the CDR3 is TGTGCCTGGAGTGTAGGAGGGGGTTTATACGAGCAGTACTTC.